This TCR beta chain was recovered during a study of blood T cell repertoires in COVID-19. Sequencing used immunoSEQ multiplex PCR; TCRdb keeps in-frame clones, though not all of them. The top ten hold less than 5.5% of the sample, which has around 140,000 clones, 85% to 90% seen once. Source material: peripheral blood. This receptor was obtained from a man aged 55-75 years with COVID-19, enrolled during active disease.

The CDR3 nucleotides are TGTGCCAGCAGCGCTAATGGTGGCAAAAACATTCAGTACTTC. Translation: CASSANGGKNIQYF. The V gene is TRBV11-2, the J gene TRBJ2-4; D not certain. The CDR3 is 14 residues long. V gave up 5 bases and J gave up 3 bases, with 11 bases separating them. CDR1 is SGHAT and CDR2 is FQNNGV in the germline V gene.